The 23 T cell receptor beta chains listed next were all sequenced from one sample in a study of Graves' ophthalmopathy and Graves' hyperthyroidism. Amplifying from RNA transcripts, the study obtained TCR beta CDR3 regions. The first-round RT-PCR employed HTBI primers together with the Qiagen OneStep RT-PCR kit. A multiplex PCR was then performed as the second round. A single record per CDR3 protein comes from TCRdb applying MiXCR to the multiplex PCR reads. The sample comprises almost 750,000 distinct CDR3 sequences, around 40% of which are singletons, and approximately 46% rests with the top ten. The source material was peripheral blood. The receptors were sampled from an adult man with Graves' ophthalmopathy.

In its sample, this clonotype was seen once. As the CDR3 is not closed by the conserved phenylalanine or tryptophan, this likely results from a read error. This rearrangement joins TRBV24-1 to TRBJ1-1; TRBD1 is a possible D gene (6 bases). This CDR3 spans 14 amino acids. Germline V gives CDR1 KGHDR, CDR2 SFDVKD. CDR3 in amino acids: CATSAGAVNTEAFC. CDR3 DNA sequence: TGTGCCACCAGTGCAGGGGCCGTGAACACTGAGGCTTTCTGT.

The V call is TRBV9, the J call TRBJ1-1; 8 bases are a match to TRBD1. The CDR3 is made up of 14 amino acids. With V trimmed by 2 bases and J by 9 bases, 9 bases remained unmatched. The germline CDR1 and CDR2 sequences are SGDLS and YYNGEE. The CDR3: CASSVNDRGGKAFF. The CDR3 nucleotides are TGTGCCAGCAGCGTTAATGACAGGGGAGGAAAAGCTTTCTTT.

The chain recombines TRBV7-9 with TRBJ1-3, with unresolved D. Trimming removed 5 bases from V and 2 bases from J, with 16 bases in between. Germline-derived CDR1 and CDR2 are SEHNR and FQNEAQ (reference sequence). The CDR3 extends over 16 amino acids. CDR3 in amino acids: CASSQDPAAPGNTIYF. The CDR3 coding sequence is TGTGCCAGCAGCCAAGACCCCGCAGCTCCTGGAAACACCATATATTTT.

This chain uses TRBV20-1 with TRBJ2-7, with a weak D call TRBD2 (6 bases). The V end lost 0 bases, the J end lost 7 bases, and 19 bases lay between the germline ends. CDR1 is DFQATT and CDR2 is SNEGSKA in the germline V gene (reference sequence). This CDR3 is built from 15 residues. The CDR3 loop reads CSARDLRGPPAEQYF. The CDR3 DNA sequence: TGCAGTGCTAGAGATCTGCGGGGCCCCCCGGCGGAGCAGTACTTC.

With regard to this clonotype: It may be a read error: a sequence one base away is much more abundant. The chain recombines TRBV10-3 with TRBJ1-1, with 7 bases lining up with TRBD1. The CDR3 loop spans 13 amino acids. In germline, CDR1 is ENHRY, CDR2 SYGVKD. The CDR3 here is CASSTNRGTEAFF. The CDR3 DNA sequence: TGTGCCAGCAGTACCAACAGGGGAACTGAAGCTTTCTTT.

In DNA form, the CDR3 reads TGCAGTGCTAGAGTCGCAGGGCGGAAGAGCTATGGCTACACCTTC. It yields the protein CSARVAGRKSYGYTF. The chain employs TRBV20-1 and TRBJ1-2; D possibly corresponds to TRBD1 (5 bases). This CDR3 has 15 amino acids. V dropped 1 base and J dropped 4 bases, with 16 bases sitting between them. The germline CDR1 and CDR2 sequences are DFQATT and SNEGSKA (reference sequence).

The rearrangement uses TRBV25-1 and TRBJ2-2; 7 positions match TRBD2. Losses at the gene ends were 6 bases for V and 6 bases for J; bases not matched to a gene: 13. Germline assignment: CDR1 MGHDK and CDR2 SYGVNS. The CDR3 runs to 16 residues. CDR3: CASSQSQAGTAGELFF. DNA of the CDR3: TGTGCCAGCAGCCAATCACAAGCGGGGACTGCCGGGGAGCTGTTTTTT.

A remark on this clonotype: Because it lacks the conserved phenylalanine or tryptophan at the end, this CDR3 is likely a read error. In DNA, the CDR3 is TGCGCCAGCAGCTTAGCGGGGGCACAAGAGACCCAGTACTGC. This gives the protein CASSLAGAQETQYC. This chain connects TRBV9 to TRBJ2-5; 9 bases map to TRBD2. The CDR3 length is 14 residues. CDR1 and CDR2 from the germline V gene are SGDLS and YYNGEE.

This clonotype was observed a single time. The chain couples TRBV2 to TRBJ1-1, with 9 nucleotides matching TRBD1. The junction had 8 bases not matched to a gene; V was cut back by 7 bases and J by 5 bases. This CDR3 contains 14 residues. Germline loops: CDR1 SNHLY, CDR2 FYNNEI. The CDR3 loop is CASISDRGTTEAFF. The CDR3 DNA reads as TGTGCCAGCATTTCGGACAGGGGAACGACTGAAGCTTTCTTT.

The CDR3 DNA reads as TGCAGTGCTAGAGATTCTGGGGGGGCGTCGATCTGGGGTTCACCCCTCCACTTT. It translates to CSARDSGGASIWGSPLHF. This chain uses TRBV20-1 with TRBJ1-6, with D maybe TRBD1 (6 bases). Trimming left V 0 bases short and J 9 bases short, with 24 bases between. From germline, CDR1 is DFQATT and CDR2 SNEGSKA (reference sequence). The CDR3 totals 18 residues.

This clonotype was seen ten or more times. This chain connects TRBV7-2 to TRBJ1-2; D perhaps matches TRBD1 (6 bases). Germline CDR1 SGHTA, CDR2 FQGNSA. The CDR3 spans 13 residues. Trimming cost V 5 bases and J 8 bases, with 15 bases left between them. This CDR3 is CASSPDRGGGYTF. Here the CDR3 DNA reads TGTGCCAGCAGCCCGGACAGAGGTGGGGGCTACACCTTC. Full variable domain (rest looked up from reference TRBV7-2 and TRBJ1-2): GAGVSQSPSNKVTEKGKDVELRCDPISGHTALYWYRQSLGQGLEFLIYFQGNSAPDKSGLPSDRFSAERTGGSVSTLTIQRTQQEDSAVYLCASSPDRGGGYTFGSGTRLTVV.

This clonotype was seen just once. This sequence joins TRBV28 and TRBJ2-7, with TRBD2 identical over 11 bases. The J segment lost 6 bases and the V segment lost 5 bases, leaving 0 bases of the junction unmatched. The CDR3 has 12 residues. Germline loops: CDR1 MDHEN, CDR2 SYDVKM. The CDR3 DNA reads as TGTGCCAGCAGTGGACTAGCGGGCGAGCAGTACTTC. This encodes CASSGLAGEQYF. Full variable domain (missing parts from reference TRBV28 and TRBJ2-7): DVKVTQSSRYLVKRTGEKVFLECVQDMDHENMFWYRQDPGLGLRLIYFSYDVKMKEKGDIPEGYSVSREKKERFSLILESASTNQTSMYLCASSGLAGEQYFGPGTRLTVT.

This chain joins TRBV10-2 and TRBJ2-7; a possible D gene is TRBD2 (5 bases). V was shortened by 6 bases and J by 2 bases, with 14 bases between the two germline ends. The length of the CDR3 is 14 residues. CDR1 and CDR2 from the germline V gene are WSHSY and SAAADI. The CDR3 reads CASSQKDGTYEQYF. In DNA, the CDR3 is TGCGCCAGCAGCCAAAAAGACGGGACCTACGAGCAGTACTTC.

At least ten counts were recorded for this clonotype. This chain links TRBV24-1 with TRBJ2-7, with D perhaps given as TRBD1 or TRBD2 (5 bases each). The germline V gene has CDR1 KGHDR and CDR2 SFDVKD. V gave up 2 bases and J gave up 3 bases, with 16 bases separating them. The CDR3 runs to 16 residues. As DNA, the CDR3 is TGTGCCACCAGTGATTCCGACCGGGACGGATTCTACGAGCAGTACTTC. Protein sequence: CATSDSDRDGFYEQYF.

A few counts support this clonotype. The V call is TRBV13, the J call TRBJ2-7; 12 bases match TRBD2. Germline V gene sequence: CDR1 PRHDT, CDR2 FYEKMQ (reference sequence). The CDR3 consists of 15 residues. V lost 5 bases to trimming and J lost 5 bases; unmatched junction nucleotides: 7. The CDR3 reads CASSIRLAGVNEQYF. In nucleotides, the CDR3 is TGTGCCAGCAGCATAAGACTAGCGGGAGTCAACGAGCAGTACTTC.

This chain connects TRBV29-1 to TRBJ1-1; perhaps TRBD1 as D (5 bases). The CDR3 is made up of 11 amino acids. Looked up from germline, CDR1 is SQVTM and CDR2 is ANQGSEA. V lost 4 bases to trimming and J lost 3 bases, with 6 bases between them. The CDR3 reads CSVVGDTEAFF. The CDR3, as DNA: TGCAGCGTTGTGGGGGACACTGAAGCTTTCTTT.

This sequence joins TRBV20-1 and TRBJ2-7, with 7 positions matching TRBD1. CDR3 size: 14 residues. The junction had 7 bases not matched to a gene; V was cut back by 5 bases and J by 0 bases. Germline loops: CDR1 DFQATT, CDR2 SNEGSKA (reference sequence). CDR3 in amino acids: CSAGQDGSSYEQYF. DNA of the CDR3: TGCAGTGCTGGACAGGACGGAAGCTCCTACGAGCAGTACTTC.

This clonotype was recorded once. Because it lacks the conserved phenylalanine or tryptophan at the end, this CDR3 is likely a read error. V and J are TRBV5-6 and TRBJ2-5; 14 nucleotides match TRBD2. From germline, CDR1 is SGHDT and CDR2 YYEEEE. The CDR3 is made up of 15 amino acids. V trimming: 4 bases; J trimming: 5 bases; junction bases outside the gene matches: 4. The CDR3 sequence: CASSHRLAGGETQYC. The CDR3 bases are TGTGCCAGCAGCCATCGACTAGCGGGAGGGGAGACCCAGTACTGC.

The V gene is TRBV19, the J gene TRBJ1-1; possible D gene TRBD1, 6 bases. Germline V gene lookup returns CDR1 LNHDA and CDR2 SQIVND (reference sequence). V was trimmed by 7 bases and J by 1 base, leaving 13 bases between them. The length of the CDR3 is 14 residues. The CDR3 region has the DNA TGTGCCAGTAATAATGGGGGGGCGAACACTGAAGCTTTCTTT. Translating gives CASNNGGANTEAFF.

This clonotype was recorded at least ten times. The chain uses TRBV29-1 and TRBJ1-3; 9 bases map to TRBD1. The V gene end was trimmed by 7 bases and the J gene end by 3 bases; junction bases not matched to a gene: 4. Germline-derived CDR1 and CDR2 are SQVTM and ANQGSEA. This CDR3 comprises 13 residues. DNA for the CDR3: TGCAGCGCACAGGGGGCTAGTGGAAACACCATATATTTT. Translated, it gives CSAQGASGNTIYF.

In nucleotides, the CDR3 is TGTGCCAGCAGCCGGCGGACTAATGAAAAACTGTTTTTT. Translated: CASSRRTNEKLFF. The gene calls are TRBV5-4 and TRBJ1-4; no definite D call. V dropped 4 bases and J dropped 2 bases, with 6 bases sitting between them. CDR1 is SGHNT, CDR2 YYREEE, per germline (reference sequence). The CDR3 length is 13 residues.

V usage is TRBV29-1 and J usage is TRBJ1-1; TRBD1 is a possible D gene (5 bases). The CDR3 extends over 12 amino acids. V lost 4 bases to trimming and J lost 11 bases, with 17 bases between them. Germline CDR1 is SQVTM and CDR2 is ANQGSEA. The CDR3 sequence is CSVVWQGRYAFF. The CDR3 DNA reads as TGCAGCGTTGTGTGGCAGGGTCGGTACGCTTTCTTT.

The V gene is TRBV3-1, the J gene TRBJ2-5; D is unclear. Trimming took 3 bases from V and 3 from J, leaving 5 bases between them. This CDR3 region has 12 residues. Germline values: CDR1 LGHDT, CDR2 YNNKEL (reference sequence). The CDR3 nucleotides read TGTGCCAGCAGCCAGTTTGAAGAGACCCAGTACTTC. It codes for CASSQFEETQYF.